This entry describes one TCR beta chain. The antigen is not known. This sample is drawn from a study of response to subunit inactivated influenza vaccine. TCRdb redid the calling of the RT-PCR reads with MiXCR, one entry per CDR3 protein. The table shows about 700,000 distinct CDR3 sequences, with approximately 14% occurring only once. Trimming took 6 bases from V and 9 from J, leaving 17 bases between them. CDR1 is SQVTM, CDR2 ANQGSEA, per germline. The CDR3 extends over 12 amino acids. Study results and limitations: Seasonal influenza vaccination, on each occasion, was suggested by the authors to recruit few new T cells.

Sequencing used PBMCs from blood, obtained less than 13 days after vaccination. This chain joins TRBV29-1 and TRBJ2-5; tentative D call: TRBD1 (6 bases). The source of this sequence is a man aged 45-65 years who received an inactivated influenza vaccine. The CDR3 bases are TGCAGCGTCCAAAAGGGGGTAGGCCCCCAGTACTTC. Translated: CSVQKGVGPQYF. Full variable domain (missing parts from reference TRBV29-1 and TRBJ2-5): SAVISQKPSRDICQRGTSLTIQCQVDSQVTMMFWYRQQPGQSLTLIATANQGSEATYESGFVIDKFPISRPNLTFSTLTVSNMSPEDSSIYLCSVQKGVGPQYFGPGTRLLVL.